This T cell receptor (beta chain) was sequenced for a study of Tregs in tolerant kidney transplant recipients. Whole-study context: A 3-day belatacept mixed lymphocyte reaction, sometimes plus 5-day graft donor restimulation, preceded CD4+CD25+CD127- sorting. Recipient cells were told from donor cells by antibody staining.

Germline CDR1 and CDR2: SGDLS and YYNGEE. The CDR3 covers 14 residues. The V end lost 4 bases, the J end lost 5 bases, and 15 bases lay between the germline ends. Study observations and caveats: This study did not directly address biological reproducibility. The most relevant donor-specific Treg TCRbeta repertoire apparently came from expansion with activated donor B cells.

Notes on this clone: Antigen: not known.

The table came from immunoSEQ multiplex PCR; TCRdb's copy has only in-frame clones and leaves some out. Here the sample spans about 31,000 clones, 82% being singletons. This receptor was taken from a human donor in good health. The chain couples TRBV9 to TRBJ2-5; TRBD1 is a possible D gene (5 bases). Sequencing was performed on Tregs from blood cultured with allogeneic cells. As DNA, the CDR3 is TGTGCCAGCAGCCTCTCAGGGTTTGGGGAGACCCAGTACTTC. This sequence encodes CASSLSGFGETQYF.